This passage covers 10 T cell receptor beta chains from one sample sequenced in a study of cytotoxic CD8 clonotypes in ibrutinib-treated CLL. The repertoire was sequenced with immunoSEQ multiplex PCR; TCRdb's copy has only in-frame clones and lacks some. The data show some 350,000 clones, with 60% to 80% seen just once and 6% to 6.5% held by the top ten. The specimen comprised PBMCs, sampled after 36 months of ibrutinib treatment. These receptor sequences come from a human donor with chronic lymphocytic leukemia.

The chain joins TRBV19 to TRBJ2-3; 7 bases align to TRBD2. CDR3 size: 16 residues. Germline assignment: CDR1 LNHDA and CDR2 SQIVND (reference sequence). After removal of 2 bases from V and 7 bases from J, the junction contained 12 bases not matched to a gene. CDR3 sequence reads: CASSISLAGGGNTQYF. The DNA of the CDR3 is TGTGCCAGTAGTATATCATTAGCGGGCGGAGGGAATACGCAGTATTTT.

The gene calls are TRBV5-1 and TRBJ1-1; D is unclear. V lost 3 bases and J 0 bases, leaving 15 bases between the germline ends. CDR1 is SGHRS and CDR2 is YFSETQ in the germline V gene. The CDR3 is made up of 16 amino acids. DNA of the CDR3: TGCGCCAGCAGCTCGACTTCTTCCGGCATGAACACTGAAGCTTTCTTT. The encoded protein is CASSSTSSGMNTEAFF.

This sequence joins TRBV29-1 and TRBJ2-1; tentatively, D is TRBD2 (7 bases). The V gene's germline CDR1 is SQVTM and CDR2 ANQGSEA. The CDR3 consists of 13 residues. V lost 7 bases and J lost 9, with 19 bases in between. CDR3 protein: CSADYGGRSEQFF. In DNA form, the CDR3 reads TGCAGCGCTGATTACGGGGGGCGGAGTGAGCAGTTCTTC.

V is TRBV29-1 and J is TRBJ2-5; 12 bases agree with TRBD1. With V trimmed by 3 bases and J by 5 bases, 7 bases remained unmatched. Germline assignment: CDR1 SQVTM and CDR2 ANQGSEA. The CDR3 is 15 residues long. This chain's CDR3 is CSVEPRDRGRETQYF. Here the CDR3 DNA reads TGCAGCGTTGAGCCCCGGGACAGGGGGCGGGAGACCCAGTACTTC.

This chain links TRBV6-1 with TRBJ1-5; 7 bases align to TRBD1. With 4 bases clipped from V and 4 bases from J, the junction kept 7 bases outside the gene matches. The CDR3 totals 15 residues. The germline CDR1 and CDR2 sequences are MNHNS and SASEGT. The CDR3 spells CASSGPGTANQPQHF. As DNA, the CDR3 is TGTGCCAGCAGTGGCCCGGGGACAGCAAATCAGCCCCAGCATTTT.

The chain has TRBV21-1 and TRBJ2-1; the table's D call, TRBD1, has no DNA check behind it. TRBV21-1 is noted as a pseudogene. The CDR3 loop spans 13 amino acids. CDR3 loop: CASSQDRGDEQFF. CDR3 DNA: TGTGCCAGCAGCCAGGACAGGGGTGATGAGCAGTTCTTC.

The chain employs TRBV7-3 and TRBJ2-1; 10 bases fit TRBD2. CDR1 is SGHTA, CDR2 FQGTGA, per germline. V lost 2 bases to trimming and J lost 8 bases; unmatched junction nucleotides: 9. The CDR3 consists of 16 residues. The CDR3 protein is CASSLASGSVGDEQFF. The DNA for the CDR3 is TGTGCCAGCAGCTTAGCTAGCGGGAGCGTAGGCGATGAGCAGTTCTTC. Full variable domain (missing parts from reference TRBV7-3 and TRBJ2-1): GAGVSQTPSNKVTEKGKYVELRCDPISGHTALYWYRQSLGQGPEFLIYFQGTGAADDSGLPNDRFFAVRPEGSVSTLKIQRTERGDSAVYLCASSLASGSVGDEQFFGPGTRLTVL.

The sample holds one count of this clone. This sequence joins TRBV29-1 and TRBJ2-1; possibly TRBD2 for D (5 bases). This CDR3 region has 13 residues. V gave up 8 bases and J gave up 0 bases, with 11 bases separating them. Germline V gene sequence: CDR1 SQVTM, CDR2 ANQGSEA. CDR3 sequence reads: CSTDGNSYNEQFF. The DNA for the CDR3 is TGCAGCACCGACGGGAACTCCTACAATGAGCAGTTCTTC.

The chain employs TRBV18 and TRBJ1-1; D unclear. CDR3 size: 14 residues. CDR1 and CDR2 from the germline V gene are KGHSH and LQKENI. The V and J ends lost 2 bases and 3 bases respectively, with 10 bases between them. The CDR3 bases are TGTGCCAGCTCACCAAGGAATGTGGACACTGAAGCTTTCTTT. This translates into CASSPRNVDTEAFF.

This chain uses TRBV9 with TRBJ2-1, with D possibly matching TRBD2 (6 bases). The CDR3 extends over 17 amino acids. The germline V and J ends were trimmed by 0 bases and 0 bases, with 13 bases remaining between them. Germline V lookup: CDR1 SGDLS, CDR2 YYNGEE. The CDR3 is CASSVGGGTYSYNEQFF. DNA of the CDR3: TGTGCCAGCAGCGTAGGTGGCGGGACCTACTCCTACAATGAGCAGTTCTTC.